This T cell receptor beta chain was retrieved from a study of control samples from healthy donors and cancer patients. Only in-frame clones appear in the TCRdb table, and some are missing; sequencing was by immunoSEQ multiplex PCR. This sample has fewer than 500,000 clones, with roughly 90% found just once. J was trimmed by 4 bases and V by 5 bases; bases with no gene match: 15. Germline CDR1 reads MDHEN; CDR2 reads SYDVKM. The CDR3 length is 17 residues. This sequence joins TRBV28 and TRBJ1-2, with 8 nucleotides matching TRBD1. Sequenced material: PBMCs. The clonotype comes from a middle-aged man with head and neck cancer. The CDR3 loop reads CASSLPRQGASLYGYTF. The CDR3 DNA reads TGTGCCAGCAGTCTCCCCCGGCAGGGGGCGTCACTCTATGGCTACACCTTC.